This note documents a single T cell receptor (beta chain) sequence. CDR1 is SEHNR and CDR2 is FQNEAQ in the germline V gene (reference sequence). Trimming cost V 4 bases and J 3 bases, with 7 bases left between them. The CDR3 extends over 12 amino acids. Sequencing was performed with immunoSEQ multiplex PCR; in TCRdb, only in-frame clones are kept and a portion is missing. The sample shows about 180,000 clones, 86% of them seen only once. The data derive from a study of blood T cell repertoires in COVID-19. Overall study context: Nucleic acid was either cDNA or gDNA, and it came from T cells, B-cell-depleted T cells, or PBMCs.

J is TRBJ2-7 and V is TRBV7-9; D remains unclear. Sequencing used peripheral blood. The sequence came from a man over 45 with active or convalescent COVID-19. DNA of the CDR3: TGTGCCAGCAGCTCAACAGACTACGAGCAGTACTTC. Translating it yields CASSSTDYEQYF.